The sequence of this T cell receptor beta chain was determined in a study of cytomegalovirus exposure and HLA in healthy donors. The PCR used 60 Vbeta and 13 Jbeta primers. TCRdb's copy holds only in-frame clones and misses some; the assay was immunoSEQ multiplex PCR. The sample contains fewer than 130,000 clones, 60% to 85% of which appear only once. Details on this clone: What it binds is not known.

The V end was cut by 2 bases, the J end by 0 bases, with 12 bases between. The germline gives CDR1 SGHRS, CDR2 YFSETQ. The CDR3 is 15 amino acids. Findings and limits, study-wide: The study flagged about 150 TCR beta chains as cytomegalovirus-associated. Indistinguishable V segments, including TRBV6-2 and TRBV6-3, were excluded. It has been reported that TCR beta sequences accurately predicted the HLA-A and HLA-B alleles of most subjects. Later genetic work tied a missense DCLRE1C variant to beta-chain V and J trimming.

The sequencing sample was made of PBMCs. This TCR derives from a female donor in good health and CMV-seropositive. This chain uses TRBV5-1 with TRBJ2-7; D is perhaps TRBD2 (7 bases). The DNA of the CDR3 is TGCGCCAGCAGCTTAAGGGGGGGCAGCTCCTACGAGCAGTACTTC. Residues: CASSLRGGSSYEQYF.